These T cell receptor beta chains were read from a single sample in a study of blood T cell repertoires in COVID-19. Sequenced by immunoSEQ multiplex PCR; TCRdb stores in-frame clones only, minus some. The sample has approximately 310,000 clones, 70% to 90% seen once. Specimen: PBMCs or T cells enriched from blood (not recorded which). Source of these receptors: a young man who had recovered from COVID-19. CDR3s include the opening cysteine and the closing phenylalanine or tryptophan. Fields, in order: D gene, clone size, CDR3 length, J gene, V gene, CDR3 DNA, CDR3 protein. The D gene is left open where the match is weak. The size entry is marked missing in some rows and otherwise reads once, few, many or a size class.

>NA|NA|13|TRBJ2-2|TRBV7-3
TGTGCCAGCACCGAGGGGAACACCGGGGAGCTGTTTTTT
CASTEGNTGELFF
>TRBD1|NA|16|TRBJ1-5|TRBV25-1
TGTGCCAGCAGTGAATGGACAGGGGAGAGCAATCAGCCCCAGCATTTT
CASSEWTGESNQPQHF
>TRBD1|NA|16|TRBJ1-6|TRBV6-5
TGTGCCAGCAGTTACGGACGAGGGACAGATAATTCACCCCTCCACTTT
CASSYGRGTDNSPLHF
>TRBD1|NA|16|TRBJ2-5|TRBV3-1/TRBV3-2
TGTGCCAGCAGCCTTTTAAGGGGGCGAAGTGAAGAGACCCAGTACTTC
CASSLLRGRSEETQYF
>NA|NA|13|TRBJ1-6|TRBV5-6
TGTGCCAGCAGCTTGAGATCAGGTGAACCCCTCCACTTT
CASSLRSGEPLHF
>NA|NA|15|TRBJ2-7|TRBV4-1
TGCGCCAGCAGCCAAGATTGGGGAGGAGCTAACGAGCAGTACTTC
CASSQDWGGANEQYF
>NA|NA|15|TRBJ1-2|TRBV13
TGTGCCAGCAGCCAAGCGATGGAGCTTAGCTATGGCTACACCTTC
CASSQAMELSYGYTF
>NA|NA|13|TRBJ1-2|TRBV4-2
TGTGCCAGCAGCCGCTACAGGAGCGCCGGCTACACCTTC
CASSRYRSAGYTF
>NA|NA|17|TRBJ1-6|TRBV9
TGTGCCAGCAGCGTAGCAATTCGGACCGGGGAGAATTCACCCCTCCACTTT
CASSVAIRTGENSPLHF
>NA|NA|10|TRBJ1-2|TRBV20-1
TGCAGTTACCGGCGGGAGGGCTACACCTTC
CSYRREGYTF
>TRBD1|NA|16|TRBJ1-2|TRBV5-4
TGTGCCAGCAGCCCTGGACAGGGAGCCATAGTCGGTGGCTACACCTTC
CASSPGQGAIVGGYTF
>NA|NA|15|TRBJ2-3|TRBV5-8
TGTGCCAGCAGCTTGGGACAGAAAAGCACAGATACGCAGTATTTT
CASSLGQKSTDTQYF
>TRBD1|NA|14|TRBJ1-6|TRBV30
TGTGCCTGGAGTGTACAGGGGGGTATTTCACCCCTCCACTTT
CAWSVQGGISPLHF
>NA|NA|15|TRBJ1-1|TRBV9
TGTGCCAGCAGCGCCGTACGGGGGGCGAACACTGAAGCTTTCTTT
CASSAVRGANTEAFF
>TRBD2|NA|13|TRBJ2-5|TRBV6-5
TGTGCCACTCGTGATAGCGGGGTTGAGACCCAGTACTTC
CATRDSGVETQYF
>TRBD1|NA|18|TRBJ1-5|TRBV19
TGTGCCAGTAGTAAGGCGGTCGGGACAGGGTCACACAATCAGCCCCAGCATTTT
CASSKAVGTGSHNQPQHF
>TRBD1|NA|16|TRBJ2-1|TRBV11-2
TGTGCCAGCAGCTCACGGACAGGGAGCTCCTACAATGAGCAGTTCTTC
CASSSRTGSSYNEQFF
>TRBD1|NA|15|TRBJ1-2|TRBV4-2
TGTGCCAGCAGCCAAGATTTCGACAGGGAGTATGGCTACACCTTC
CASSQDFDREYGYTF
>NA|NA|13|TRBJ1-1|TRBV5-1
TGCGCCAGCAGCTTCGAATTTAGCTCTGAAGCTTTCTTT
CASSFEFSSEAFF
>TRBD1|NA|14|TRBJ2-7|TRBV4-3
TGCGCCAGCAGCCCAGGGACAGAACCCTACGAGCAGTACTTC
CASSPGTEPYEQYF
>NA|NA|17|TRBJ1-6|TRBV4-3
TGCGCCAGCAGCCCACAGGGACCGAGCTCCTATAATTCACCCCTCCACTTT
CASSPQGPSSYNSPLHF
>TRBD1|NA|18|TRBJ2-3|TRBV5-6
TGTGCCAGCAGCTGGGGCGGGACAGGGGACCTAAGCACAGATACGCAGTATTTT
CASSWGGTGDLSTDTQYF
>NA|NA|11|TRBJ2-1|TRBV20-1
TGCAGTGCCCCCATAGCCTATGAGCAGTTCTTC
CSAPIAYEQFF
>TRBD1|NA|16|TRBJ1-1|TRBV6-2/TRBV6-3
TGTGCCAGCACCCCAACCCACGGGACAGATAACACTGAAGCTTTCTTT
CASTPTHGTDNTEAFF
>NA|NA|12|TRBJ1-2|TRBV18
TGTGCCAGCTCACCAAACTTCTCTGGCTACACCTTC
CASSPNFSGYTF
>NA|NA|14|TRBJ2-7|TRBV6-5
TGTGCCAGCAGTAGCCCCTTTACCGGGGGAAAGGCTTCATTC
CASSSPFTGGKASF
>NA|once|14|TRBJ1-2|TRBV5-4
TGTGCCAGCAGCTTTCGGGGTTCGGGCTATGGCTACACCTTC
CASSFRGSGYGYTF
>NA|NA|14|TRBJ1-4|TRBV27
TGTGCCAGCAGCCCGGGGGGGTGGGAGGAAAAACTGTTTTTT
CASSPGGWEEKLFF
>TRBD1|NA|13|TRBJ1-1|TRBV27
TGTGCCAGCAGTTTACAGGGGGCCCCGGTAGCTTTCTTT
CASSLQGAPVAFF
>NA|few|17|TRBJ1-6|TRBV30
TGTGCCTGGAAGGTAATGCCCCGGAGCTCCTATAATTCACCCCTCCACTTT
CAWKVMPRSSYNSPLHF
>NA|NA|12|TRBJ1-6|TRBV6-1
TGTGCCAGCAGTGATCGGAATTCACCCCTCCACTTT
CASSDRNSPLHF
>NA|NA|14|TRBJ2-5|TRBV18
TGTGCCAGCTCACCGGGCCTCCCAGGAGAGACCCAGTACTTC
CASSPGLPGETQYF
>NA|NA|13|TRBJ1-1|TRBV15
TGTGCCACCAGCAGAGGGCGGGCAACTGAAGCTTTCTTT
CATSRGRATEAFF
>TRBD1|NA|18|TRBJ1-3|TRBV9
TGTGCCAGCAGCGGAGTAACTCACAGGGGTCGATCTGGAAACACCATATATTTT
CASSGVTHRGRSGNTIYF
>NA|NA|16|TRBJ1-2|TRBV4-2
TGTGCCAGCAGCCAAGATCCGGGGTCTTGGGACTATGGCTACACCTTC
CASSQDPGSWDYGYTF
>NA|NA|15|TRBJ2-3|TRBV6-5
TGTGCCAGCAGTCCTTTGGGGGCCAGCACAGATACGCAGTATTTT
CASSPLGASTDTQYF
>TRBD1|NA|13|TRBJ1-1|TRBV6-1
TGTGCCAGCAGTGATATTCGGGACAGTGAAGCTTTCTTT
CASSDIRDSEAFF
>NA|NA|17|TRBJ1-4|TRBV5-1
TGCGCCAGCAGCTTGCCAAAGCAGGGCGGGGCCCATGAAAAACTGTTTTTT
CASSLPKQGGAHEKLFF
>NA|NA|15|TRBJ1-6|TRBV5-1
TGCGCCAGCAGTTTTTCTCAGGGTGATAATTCACCCCTCCACTTT
CASSFSQGDNSPLHF
>NA|NA|14|TRBJ2-2|TRBV7-8
TGTGCCAGCAGCTCCCCACAGTACACCGGGGAGCTGTTTTTT
CASSSPQYTGELFF
>TRBD1|NA|14|TRBJ1-5|TRBV29-1
TGCAGCGTGGCCACCGGGACAGGCAATCAGCCCCAGCATTTT
CSVATGTGNQPQHF
>NA|NA|16|TRBJ1-6|TRBV27
TGTGCCAGCAGTTTATACCCCGGGTCTGAGAATTCACCCCTCCACTTT
CASSLYPGSENSPLHF
>NA|NA|12|TRBJ1-5|TRBV12-3/TRBV12-4
TGTGCCAGCAGCAGGGCAGGTCAGCCCCAGCATTTT
CASSRAGQPQHF
>NA|NA|14|TRBJ1-3|TRBV24-1
TGTGCCACCAGTGATCCCGGTTCTGGAAACACCATATATTTT
CATSDPGSGNTIYF
>NA|NA|16|TRBJ1-3|TRBV3-1/TRBV3-2
TGTGCCAGCAGCCAATGGGGCAGCCTCTCTGGAAACACCATATATTTT
CASSQWGSLSGNTIYF
>NA|NA|15|TRBJ2-1|TRBV4-3
TGCGCCAGCAGCCAAGATCGTCTATCCAACAATGAGCAGTTCTTC
CASSQDRLSNNEQFF
>TRBD2|NA|14|TRBJ2-7|TRBV11-2
TGTGCCAGCAGCTTGGCGGGGGGTTCCTACGAGCAGTACTTC
CASSLAGGSYEQYF
>NA|NA|12|TRBJ1-1|TRBV12-3/TRBV12-4
TGTGCCACCAGACTCCCGAACACTGAAGCTTTCTTT
CATRLPNTEAFF
>NA|NA|17|TRBJ2-2|TRBV15
TGTGCCACCAGCAGAGATGGAGGGGTTCGGAACACCGGGGAGCTGTTTTTT
CATSRDGGVRNTGELFF
>TRBD1|NA|17|TRBJ1-1|TRBV5-4
TGTGCCAGCAGGCAAACAGGGGGGACGAGTGAGAACACTGAAGCTTTCTTT
CASRQTGGTSENTEAFF
>NA|NA|14|TRBJ1-2|TRBV19
TGTGCCAGTCGCTGGGACACAATTAACTATGGCTACACCTTC
CASRWDTINYGYTF
>TRBD1|NA|15|TRBJ2-3|TRBV5-1
TGCGCCAGCAGTCCCGGGACAGGGACCACAGATACGCAGTATTTT
CASSPGTGTTDTQYF
>NA|once|13|TRBJ1-1|TRBV12-3/TRBV12-4
TGTGCCAGCACCCGACAGGTTAACACTGAAGCTTTCTTT
CASTRQVNTEAFF
>TRBD1|NA|17|TRBJ2-1|TRBV4-2
TGTGCCAGCAGCCAAGATCTTAACAGGGGTCCCTACAATGAGCAGTTCTTC
CASSQDLNRGPYNEQFF
>NA|NA|12|TRBJ2-5|TRBV30
TGTGCCCGCCACAGGGAGGGAGAGACCCAGTACTTC
CARHREGETQYF